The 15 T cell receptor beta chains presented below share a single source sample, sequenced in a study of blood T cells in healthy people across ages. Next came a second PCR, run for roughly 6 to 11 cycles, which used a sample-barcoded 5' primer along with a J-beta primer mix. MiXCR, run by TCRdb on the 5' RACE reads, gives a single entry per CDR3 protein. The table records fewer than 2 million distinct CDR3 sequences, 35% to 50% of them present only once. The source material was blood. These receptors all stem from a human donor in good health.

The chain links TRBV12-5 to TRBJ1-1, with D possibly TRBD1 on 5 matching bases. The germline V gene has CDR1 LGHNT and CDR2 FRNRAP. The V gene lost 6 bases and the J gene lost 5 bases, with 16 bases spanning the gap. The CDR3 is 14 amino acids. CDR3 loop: CASGHRLGRTEAFF. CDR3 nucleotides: TGTGCTAGTGGCCACAGGTTGGGTCGGACTGAAGCTTTCTTT.

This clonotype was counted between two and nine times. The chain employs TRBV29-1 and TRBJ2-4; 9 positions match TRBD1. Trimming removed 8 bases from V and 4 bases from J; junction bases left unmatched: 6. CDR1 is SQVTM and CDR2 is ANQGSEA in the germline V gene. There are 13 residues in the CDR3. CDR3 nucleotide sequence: TGCAGCACCGGGGACAGGGTAAAAAACATTCAGTACTTC. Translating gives CSTGDRVKNIQYF.

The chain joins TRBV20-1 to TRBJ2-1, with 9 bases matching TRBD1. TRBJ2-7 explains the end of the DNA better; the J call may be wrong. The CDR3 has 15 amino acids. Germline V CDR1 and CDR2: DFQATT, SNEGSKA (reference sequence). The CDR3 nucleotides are TGCAGTGCTAGAGATGGGGACAGGGTCTACAATGAGCAGTACTTC. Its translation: CSARDGDRVYNEQYF.

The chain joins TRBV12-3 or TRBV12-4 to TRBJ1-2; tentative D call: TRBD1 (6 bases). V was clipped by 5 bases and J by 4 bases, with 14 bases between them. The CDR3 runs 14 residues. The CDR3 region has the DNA TGTGCCAGCAGTCCCTCATTAGGGGGCTATGGCTACACCTTC. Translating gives CASSPSLGGYGYTF.

Here the CDR3 reads CASSLTWGTQYF. CDR3 in DNA: TGTGCCAGCAGCTTAACGTGGGGGACCCAGTACTTC. J is TRBJ2-5 and V is TRBV7-9; no definite D call. V was clipped by 2 bases and J by 7 bases, with 8 bases between them. The CDR3 spans 12 residues. Germline CDR1 is SEHNR and CDR2 is FQNEAQ (reference sequence). The whole variable domain, filled in from reference TRBV7-9 and TRBJ2-5, reads DTGVSQNPRHKITKRGQNVTFRCDPISEHNRLYWYRQTLGQGPEFLTYFQNEAQLEKSRLLSDRFSAERPKGSFSTLEIQRTEQGDSAMYLCASSLTWGTQYFGPGTRLLVL.

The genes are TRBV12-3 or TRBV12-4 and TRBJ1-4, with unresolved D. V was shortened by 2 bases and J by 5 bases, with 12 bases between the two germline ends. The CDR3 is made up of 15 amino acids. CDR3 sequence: CASSLIGSENEKLFF. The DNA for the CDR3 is TGTGCCAGCAGTTTAATTGGGTCGGAGAATGAAAAACTGTTTTTT.

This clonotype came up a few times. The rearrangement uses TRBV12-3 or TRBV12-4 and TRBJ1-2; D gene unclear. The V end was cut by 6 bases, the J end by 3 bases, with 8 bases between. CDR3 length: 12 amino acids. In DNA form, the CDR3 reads TGTGCCAGCAGGAACCGGGACTATGGCTACACCTTC. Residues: CASRNRDYGYTF.

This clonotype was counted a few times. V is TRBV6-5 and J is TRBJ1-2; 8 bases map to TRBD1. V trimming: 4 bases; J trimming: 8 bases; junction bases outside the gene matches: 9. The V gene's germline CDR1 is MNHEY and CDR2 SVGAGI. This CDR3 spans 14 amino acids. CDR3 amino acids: CASSSTPGQGGYTF. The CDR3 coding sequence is TGTGCCAGCAGTTCTACCCCAGGACAGGGAGGCTACACCTTC.

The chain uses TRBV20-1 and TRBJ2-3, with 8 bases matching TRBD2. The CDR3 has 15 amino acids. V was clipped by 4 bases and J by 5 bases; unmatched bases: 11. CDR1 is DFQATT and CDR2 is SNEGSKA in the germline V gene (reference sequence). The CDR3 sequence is CSANNPGLVVDTQYF. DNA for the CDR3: TGCAGTGCTAACAATCCGGGACTAGTGGTAGATACGCAGTATTTT.

The CDR3 is CASSSPIRLARGRGNEQFF. Written as DNA, the CDR3 is TGTGCCAGCAGCTCCCCTATCAGACTAGCGAGGGGAAGGGGGAATGAGCAGTTCTTC. This chain links TRBV7-2 with TRBJ2-1; 8 positions agree with TRBD2. The CDR3 has 19 amino acids. Germline CDR1 and CDR2: SGHTA and FQGNSA. V trimming: 4 bases; J trimming: 7 bases; junction bases outside the gene matches: 21.

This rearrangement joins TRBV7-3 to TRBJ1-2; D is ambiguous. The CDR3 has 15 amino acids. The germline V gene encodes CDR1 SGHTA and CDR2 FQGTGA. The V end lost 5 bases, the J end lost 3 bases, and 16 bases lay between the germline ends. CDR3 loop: CASSLSSGLDYGYTF. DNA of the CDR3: TGTGCCAGCAGCCTCTCGTCCGGGTTGGACTATGGCTACACCTTC.

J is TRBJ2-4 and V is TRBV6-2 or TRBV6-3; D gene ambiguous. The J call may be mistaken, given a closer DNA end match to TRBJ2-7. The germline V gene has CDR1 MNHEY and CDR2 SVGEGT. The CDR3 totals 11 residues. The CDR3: CASGQTYEQYF. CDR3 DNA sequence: TGTGCCAGCGGGCAGACCTACGAGCAGTACTTC.

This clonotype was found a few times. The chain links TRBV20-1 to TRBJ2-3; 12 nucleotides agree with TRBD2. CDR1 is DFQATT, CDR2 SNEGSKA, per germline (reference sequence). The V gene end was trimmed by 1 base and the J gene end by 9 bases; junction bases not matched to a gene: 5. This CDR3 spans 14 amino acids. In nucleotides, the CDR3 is TGCAGTGCTAGAGTCCCTAGCGGGGGGGCAACGCAGTATTTT. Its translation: CSARVPSGGATQYF.

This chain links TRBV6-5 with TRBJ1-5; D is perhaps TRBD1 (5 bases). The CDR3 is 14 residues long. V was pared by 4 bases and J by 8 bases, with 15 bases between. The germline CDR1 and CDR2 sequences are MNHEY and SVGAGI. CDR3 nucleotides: TGTGCCAGCAGTTCTGCGGGACTGGGAAAGCCCCAGCATTTT. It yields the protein CASSSAGLGKPQHF.

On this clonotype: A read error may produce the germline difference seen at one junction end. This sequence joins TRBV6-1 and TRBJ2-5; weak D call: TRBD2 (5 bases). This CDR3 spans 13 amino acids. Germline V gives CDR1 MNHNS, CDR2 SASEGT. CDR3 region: CANSEGLSYELYF. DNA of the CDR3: TGTGCCAACAGTGAAGGACTGAGCTACGAGCTGTACTTC.